This TCR beta chain appears in the sequencing data of a study of cytomegalovirus exposure and HLA in healthy donors. Study details: Within an early data release were about 80 million unique TCRs drawn from HLA-typed donors.

As concerns this clone: Antigen unknown.

Amplification used 60 Vbeta primers and 13 Jbeta primers. Some clones are missing from TCRdb's copy, which holds only in-frame ones; the method was immunoSEQ multiplex PCR. Among 150,000 or so clones listed, 74% were seen once. Study-level findings and limits: The classifier was said to identify cytomegalovirus status with high specificity and sensitivity. Per a later analysis, approximately 16,000 TCR beta sequences showed association with HLA alleles at 0.05 false discovery rate. Among immune exposure information, only CMV serostatus was available.

The V gene lost 0 bases and the J gene lost 2 bases, with 9 bases spanning the gap. Germline V gene sequence: CDR1 MNHNS, CDR2 SASEGT. The CDR3 has 15 residues. The chain is built from TRBV6-1 and TRBJ2-3; the D is unclear. The sequence derives from a man younger than 45 in good health and CMV-seronegative. Sequenced input: PBMCs. CDR3 loop: CASSEATNPTDTQYF. Written as DNA, the CDR3 is TGTGCCAGCAGTGAAGCGACAAACCCCACAGATACGCAGTATTTT.